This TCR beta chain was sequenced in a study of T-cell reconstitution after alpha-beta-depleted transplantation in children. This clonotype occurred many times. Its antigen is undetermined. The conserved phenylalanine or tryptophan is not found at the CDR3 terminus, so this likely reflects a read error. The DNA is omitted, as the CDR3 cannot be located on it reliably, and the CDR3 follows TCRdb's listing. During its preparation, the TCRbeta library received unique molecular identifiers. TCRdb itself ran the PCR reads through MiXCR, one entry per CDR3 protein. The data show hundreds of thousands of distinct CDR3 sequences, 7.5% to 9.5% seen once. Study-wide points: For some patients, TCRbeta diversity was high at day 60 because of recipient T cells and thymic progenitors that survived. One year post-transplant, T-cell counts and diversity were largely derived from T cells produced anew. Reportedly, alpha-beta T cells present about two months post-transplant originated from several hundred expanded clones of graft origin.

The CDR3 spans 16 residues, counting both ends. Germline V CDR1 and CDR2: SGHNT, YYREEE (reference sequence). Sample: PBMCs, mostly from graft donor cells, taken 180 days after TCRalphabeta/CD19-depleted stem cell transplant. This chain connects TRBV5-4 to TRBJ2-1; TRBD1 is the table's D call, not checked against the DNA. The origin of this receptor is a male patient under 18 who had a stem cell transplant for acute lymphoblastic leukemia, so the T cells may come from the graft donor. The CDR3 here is CASSWGPGQGKSVSPL.